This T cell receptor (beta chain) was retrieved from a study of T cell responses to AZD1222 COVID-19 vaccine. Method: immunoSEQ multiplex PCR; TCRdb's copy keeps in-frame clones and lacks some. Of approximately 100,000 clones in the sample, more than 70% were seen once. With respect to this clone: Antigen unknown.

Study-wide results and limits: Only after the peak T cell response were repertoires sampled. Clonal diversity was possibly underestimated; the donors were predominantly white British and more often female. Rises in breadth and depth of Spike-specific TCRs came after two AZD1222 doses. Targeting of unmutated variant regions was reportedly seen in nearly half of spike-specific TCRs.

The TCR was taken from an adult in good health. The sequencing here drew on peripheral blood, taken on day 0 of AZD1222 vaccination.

CDR3 amino acids: CASSSPIPRGRYTEAFF. As DNA, the CDR3 is TGTGCCAGCAGCTCACCAATTCCCAGGGGAAGATACACTGAAGCTTTCTTT. V usage is TRBV5-6 and J usage is TRBJ1-1, with D tentatively TRBD1 (6 bases). Trimming took 3 bases from V and 3 from J, leaving 21 bases between them. The CDR3 has 17 residues. The germline gives CDR1 SGHDT, CDR2 YYEEEE.